This T cell receptor (beta chain) emerged from a study of T cells in localized non-small cell lung cancer. The study's findings and limits: Only one tumor region went through sequencing, so heterogeneity may still be there. Highest T cell clonality was seen in uninvolved adjacent lung, surpassing that measured in tumor.

The CDR3 is 15 residues long. Germline loops: CDR1 WNHNN, CDR2 SYGVQD (reference sequence). With 2 bases removed from V and 0 bases from J, the gap between germline ends came to 11 bases. This clone was counted a few times. Antigen specificity is unknown. Only in-frame clones appear in the TCRdb table, and some are missing; sequencing was by immunoSEQ multiplex PCR. Altogether around 41,000 clones are present, roughly 90% being singletons, with the ten largest covering under 12%. The starting material was PBMCs, obtained before any cancer treatment. The sequence derives from a woman aged 35 to 70 with stage II lung adenocarcinoma. The chain combines TRBV10-1 with TRBJ2-7; D is undetermined. CDR3 sequence: CASSEGSSNSYEQYF. CDR3 sequence (DNA): TGCGCCAGCAGTGAGGGCTCTTCTAACTCCTACGAGCAGTACTTC.